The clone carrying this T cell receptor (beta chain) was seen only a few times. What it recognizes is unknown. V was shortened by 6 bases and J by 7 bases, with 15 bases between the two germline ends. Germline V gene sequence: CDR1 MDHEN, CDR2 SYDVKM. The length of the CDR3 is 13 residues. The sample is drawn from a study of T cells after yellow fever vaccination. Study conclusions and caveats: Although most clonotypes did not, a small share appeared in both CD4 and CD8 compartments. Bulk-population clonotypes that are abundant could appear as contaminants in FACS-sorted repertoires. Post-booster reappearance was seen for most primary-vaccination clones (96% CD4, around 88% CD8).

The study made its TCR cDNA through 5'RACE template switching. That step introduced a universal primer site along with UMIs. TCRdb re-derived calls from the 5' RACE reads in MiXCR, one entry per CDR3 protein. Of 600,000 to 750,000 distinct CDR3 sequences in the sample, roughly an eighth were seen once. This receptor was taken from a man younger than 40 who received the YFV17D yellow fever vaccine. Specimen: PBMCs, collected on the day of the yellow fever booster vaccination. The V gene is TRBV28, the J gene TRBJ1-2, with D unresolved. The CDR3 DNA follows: TGTGCCAGCAGCCTAGTCGAGAAGGCTGGCTACACCTTC. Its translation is CASSLVEKAGYTF.